This paragraph covers one TCR beta chain sequence. Genomic DNA constituted the template upon which TCR beta VDJ and CDR3 profiling was performed. Via MiXCR, TCRdb re-called the reads, giving one row per CDR3 protein. The top ten clones hold about a third of a sample with about 48,000 distinct CDR3 sequences, roughly 69% of them seen once. The CDR3 totals 13 residues. The germline V gene has CDR1 KGHDR and CDR2 SFDVKD. Deletions cut 0 bases from V and 7 bases from J, with 8 bases between. This sample is part of a study of CD8+CD57+ T cells in acquired aplastic anemia. This TCR came from a human donor in good health, serving as a control. V usage is TRBV24-1 and J usage is TRBJ1-2, with D hard to call. Sequenced input: sorted CD4+, CD8+, or CD8+CD57+ T cells (not recorded which) from PBMCs. In DNA form, the CDR3 reads TGTGCCACCAGTGATTTGCAGGAGGGTGGCTACACCTTC. Protein sequence: CATSDLQEGGYTF.